This entry features one T cell receptor (beta chain) sequence. It lacks a known antigen. No base-level quality is on record; no much larger clone is a single base apart. Reading the germline V gene gives CDR1 KGHSH and CDR2 LQKENI. At the junction V is shortened by 0 bases and J by 1 base, with 13 bases in between. The cysteine opens and the phenylalanine closes a CDR3 of 17 amino acids. Only the CDR3 DNA stays, 51 bases, in frame from base 1. Library preparation employed PCR. Sequenced on an Illumina HiSeq 2500. Unique molecular identifiers were incorporated into TCR beta cDNA libraries to reduce PCR and sequencing biases. Roughly 0.5 million cDNA molecules were obtained per 1 to 10 million input T cells, so each molecule approximated one T cell. The patient libraries were prepared and sequenced with the same protocol used for the earlier healthy control dataset. Within a given batch, samples were prepared together, multiplexed and sequenced on the same HiSeq lane. Processing in the source paper ran as follows. MIGEC handled the raw barcoded reads, throwing out single-read molecular identifier groups before consensus assembly and CDR3 extraction. Clonotype tables were post-analysed with VDJtools, and diversity was normalized by down-sampling all datasets to the smallest sample size. Repertoire overlap clustering matched CDR3 amino acid but not nucleotide sequences to correct batch-related cross-sample contamination. In TCRdb, the public reads were trimmed at Q25 with fastp and aligned with MiXCR, with productive beta chains retained. Rows with one shared CDR3 protein collapse into an entry with the most common genes and DNA. These V and J calls derive from TCRdb rather than the authors' analysis. The sample table lists 450,000 or so distinct CDR3 sequences, less than 45% of them with a count of one. The ten largest make up 12% of the sample.

To demonstrate the VDJtools post-analysis software, TCR beta repertoires were profiled from the peripheral blood of 10 to 15 young patients with multiple sclerosis. The multiple sclerosis patients were children and adolescents between roughly 6 and 16 years of age. The data belong to a study of post-analysis software for immune sequencing data (dated by TCRdb to 2014 to 2015). The study in broad terms: Disease courses on record covered relapsing-remitting, secondary progressive and progressive-relapsing multiple sclerosis, though some patients had no subtype annotation. The patient repertoires were set against around eleven previously published healthy control repertoires from donors whose ages ranged from 6 to 25 years. A subset of samples was prepared in parallel using single-end sample barcoding, then pooled and co-amplified after Illumina adapter ligation. Findings and caveats that apply to the study as a whole: Patients showed significantly higher frequencies than controls for five TRBV segments, among them TRBV5-6, TRBV5-1 and TRBV20-1. The multiple sclerosis patient group was slightly younger than the control group. Compared with controls, multiple sclerosis patients had significantly lower normalized Chao1 diversity, a finding suggesting substantial peripheral T-cell clonal expansion. Direct clustering with F measure showed strong co-clustering of samples prepared in the same batch, prompting a batch-effect correction.

This clonotype was sampled from a girl aged 5 to 17 with multiple sclerosis. This chain joins TRBV18 to TRBJ2-1; TRBD2 could be the D gene, as 6 bases match. The specimen was blood. The encoded CDR3 is CASSPPEGTGSYNEQFF. The sequence in DNA is TGTGCCAGCTCACCACCTGAGGGGACTGGGTCCTACAATGAGCAGTTCTTC.